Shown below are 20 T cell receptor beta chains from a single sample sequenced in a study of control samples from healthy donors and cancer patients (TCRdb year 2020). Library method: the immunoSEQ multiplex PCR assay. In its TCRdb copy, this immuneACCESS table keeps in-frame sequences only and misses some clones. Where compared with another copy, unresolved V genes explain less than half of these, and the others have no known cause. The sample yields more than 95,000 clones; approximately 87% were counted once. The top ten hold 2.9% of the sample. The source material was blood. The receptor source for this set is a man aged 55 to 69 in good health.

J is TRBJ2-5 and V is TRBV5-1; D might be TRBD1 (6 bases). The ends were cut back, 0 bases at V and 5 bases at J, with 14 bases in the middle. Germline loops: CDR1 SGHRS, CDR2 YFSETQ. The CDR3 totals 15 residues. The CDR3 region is CASSLAGQRAETQYF. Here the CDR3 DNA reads TGCGCCAGCAGCTTGGCAGGACAGAGAGCGGAGACCCAGTACTTC.

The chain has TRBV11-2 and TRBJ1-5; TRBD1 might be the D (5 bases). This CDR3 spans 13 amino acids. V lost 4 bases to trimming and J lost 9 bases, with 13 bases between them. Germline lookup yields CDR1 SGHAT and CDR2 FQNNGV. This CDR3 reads CASSSGGALPQHF. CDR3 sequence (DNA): TGTGCCAGCAGCTCGGGGGGTGCTCTGCCCCAGCATTTT.

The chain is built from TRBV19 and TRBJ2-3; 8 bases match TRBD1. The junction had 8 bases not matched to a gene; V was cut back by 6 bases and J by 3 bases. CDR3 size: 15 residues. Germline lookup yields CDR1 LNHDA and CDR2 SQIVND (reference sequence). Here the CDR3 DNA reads TGTGCCAGTAGCCGGACAGGGCTTGAAACAGATACGCAGTATTTT. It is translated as CASSRTGLETDTQYF. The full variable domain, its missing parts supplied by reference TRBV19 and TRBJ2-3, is DGGITQSPKYLFRKEGQNVTLSCEQNLNHDAMYWYRQDPGQGLRLIYYSQIVNDFQKGDIAEGYSVSREKKESFPLTVTSAQKNPTAFYLCASSRTGLETDTQYFGPGTRLTVL.

DNA for the CDR3: TGCGCCAGCAGCCGAACACAGGGGGCATCTGGGGCCAACGTCCTGACTTTC. As protein: CASSRTQGASGANVLTF. This chain links TRBV4-1 with TRBJ2-6, with 9 nucleotides matching TRBD1. V gave up 4 bases and J gave up 1 base; unmatched junction bases: 5. This CDR3 has 17 amino acids. CDR1 MGHRA and CDR2 YSYEKL come from the germline V gene.

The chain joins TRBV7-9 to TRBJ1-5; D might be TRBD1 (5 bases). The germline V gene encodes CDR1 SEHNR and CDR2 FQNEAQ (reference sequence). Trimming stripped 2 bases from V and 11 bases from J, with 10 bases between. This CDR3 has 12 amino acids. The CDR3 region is CASSLNVGAQHF. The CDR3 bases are TGTGCCAGCAGCTTAAATGTAGGGGCCCAGCATTTT. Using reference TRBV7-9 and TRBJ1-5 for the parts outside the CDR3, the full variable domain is DTGVSQNPRHKITKRGQNVTFRCDPISEHNRLYWYRQTLGQGPEFLTYFQNEAQLEKSRLLSDRFSAERPKGSFSTLEIQRTEQGDSAMYLCASSLNVGAQHFGDGTRLSIL.

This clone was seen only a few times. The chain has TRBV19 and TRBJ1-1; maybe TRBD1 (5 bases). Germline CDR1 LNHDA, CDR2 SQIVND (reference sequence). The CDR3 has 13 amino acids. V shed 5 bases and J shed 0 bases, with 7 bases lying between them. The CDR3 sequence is CASSAQVNTEAFF. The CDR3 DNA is TGTGCCAGTAGTGCACAGGTGAACACTGAAGCTTTCTTT.

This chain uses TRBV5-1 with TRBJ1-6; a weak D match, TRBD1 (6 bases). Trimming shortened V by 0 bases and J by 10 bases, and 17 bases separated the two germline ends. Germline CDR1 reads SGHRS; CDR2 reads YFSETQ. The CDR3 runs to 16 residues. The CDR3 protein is CASSLAAAGAESPLHF. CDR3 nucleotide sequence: TGCGCCAGCAGCTTGGCCGCGGCAGGGGCTGAATCACCCCTCCACTTT.

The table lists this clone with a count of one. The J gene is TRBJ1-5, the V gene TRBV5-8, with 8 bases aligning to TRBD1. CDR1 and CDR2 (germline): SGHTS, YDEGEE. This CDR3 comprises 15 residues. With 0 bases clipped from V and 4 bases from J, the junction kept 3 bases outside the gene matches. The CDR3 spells CASSLGTGSNQPQHF. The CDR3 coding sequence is TGTGCCAGCAGCTTGGGGACAGGGTCGAATCAGCCCCAGCATTTT.

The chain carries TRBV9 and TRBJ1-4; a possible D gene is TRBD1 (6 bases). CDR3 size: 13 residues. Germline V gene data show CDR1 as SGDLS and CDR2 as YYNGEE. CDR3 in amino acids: CAYRVPTNEKLFF. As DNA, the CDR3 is TGTGCATACAGGGTTCCAACTAATGAAAAACTGTTTTTT.

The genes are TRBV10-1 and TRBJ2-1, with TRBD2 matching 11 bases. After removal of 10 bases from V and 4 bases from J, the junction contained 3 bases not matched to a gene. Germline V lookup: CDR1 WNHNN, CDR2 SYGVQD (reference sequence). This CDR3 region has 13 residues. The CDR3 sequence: CAKLAGEYNEQFF. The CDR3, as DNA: TGCGCCAAACTAGCGGGAGAATACAATGAGCAGTTCTTC.

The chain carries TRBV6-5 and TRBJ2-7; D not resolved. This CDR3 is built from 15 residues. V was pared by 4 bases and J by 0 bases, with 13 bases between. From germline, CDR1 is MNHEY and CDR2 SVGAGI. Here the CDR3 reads CASSSSYTSSYEQYF. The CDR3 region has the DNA TGTGCCAGCAGTTCGTCCTACACCTCCTCCTACGAGCAGTACTTC.

The CDR3 reads CASILAGSYNSPLHF. Written as DNA, the CDR3 is TGTGCCAGCATACTTGCCGGCTCCTATAATTCACCCCTCCACTTT. The rearrangement links TRBV28 to TRBJ1-6; D is undetermined. The CDR3 consists of 15 residues. The V gene's germline CDR1 is MDHEN and CDR2 SYDVKM. Trimming removed 7 bases at V and 0 bases at J, with 10 bases between.

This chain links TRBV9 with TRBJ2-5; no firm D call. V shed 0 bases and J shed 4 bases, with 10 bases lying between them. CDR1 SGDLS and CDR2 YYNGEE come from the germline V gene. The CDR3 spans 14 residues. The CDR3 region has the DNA TGTGCCAGCAGCGTAGGGCCAGCCCCAGAGACCCAGTACTTC. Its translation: CASSVGPAPETQYF.

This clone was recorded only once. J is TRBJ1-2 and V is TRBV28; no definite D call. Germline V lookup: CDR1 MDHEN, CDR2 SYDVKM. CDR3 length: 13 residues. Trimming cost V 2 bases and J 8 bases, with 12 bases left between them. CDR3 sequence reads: CASSLPQREGYTF. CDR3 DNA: TGTGCCAGCAGTTTACCACAGCGTGAGGGCTACACCTTC.

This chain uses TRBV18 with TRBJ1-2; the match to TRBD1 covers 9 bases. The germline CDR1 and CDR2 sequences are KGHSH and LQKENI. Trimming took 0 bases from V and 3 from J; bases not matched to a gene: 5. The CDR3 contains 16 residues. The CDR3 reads CASSPPNDRGDYGYTF. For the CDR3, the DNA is TGTGCCAGCTCACCACCCAACGACAGGGGGGACTATGGCTACACCTTC.

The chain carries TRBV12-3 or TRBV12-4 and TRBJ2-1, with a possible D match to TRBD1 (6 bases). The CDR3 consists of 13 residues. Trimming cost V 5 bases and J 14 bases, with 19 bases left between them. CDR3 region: CASSTGTNSREFF. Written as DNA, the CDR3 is TGTGCCAGCAGTACCGGGACAAATTCAAGGGAGTTCTTC.

The CDR3 region is CATSDPGQGVGYTF. The CDR3 DNA reads TGTGCCACCAGTGATCCTGGACAGGGGGTAGGCTACACCTTC. The gene calls are TRBV24-1 and TRBJ1-2, with TRBD1 matching over 10 bases. Germline V lookup: CDR1 KGHDR, CDR2 SFDVKD. V lost 3 bases to trimming and J lost 8 bases; unmatched junction nucleotides: 5. The CDR3 has 14 amino acids.

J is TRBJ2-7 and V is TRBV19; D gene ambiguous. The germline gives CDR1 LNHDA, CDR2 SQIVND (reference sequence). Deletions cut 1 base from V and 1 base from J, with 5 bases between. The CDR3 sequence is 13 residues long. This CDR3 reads CASSIGHSYEQYF. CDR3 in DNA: TGTGCCAGTAGTATAGGTCATTCCTACGAGCAGTACTTC.

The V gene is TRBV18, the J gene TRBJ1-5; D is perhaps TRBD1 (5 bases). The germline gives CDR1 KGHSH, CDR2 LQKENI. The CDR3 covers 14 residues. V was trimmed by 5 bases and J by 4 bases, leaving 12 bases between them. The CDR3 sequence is CASSIQEINQPQHF. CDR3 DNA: TGTGCCAGCTCAATACAGGAGATTAATCAGCCCCAGCATTTT.

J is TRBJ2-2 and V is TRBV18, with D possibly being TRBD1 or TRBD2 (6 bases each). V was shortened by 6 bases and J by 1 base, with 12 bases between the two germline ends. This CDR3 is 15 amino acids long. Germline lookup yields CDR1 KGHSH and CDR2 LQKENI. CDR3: CASSYREVNTGELFF. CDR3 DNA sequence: TGTGCCAGCTCGTACAGGGAGGTGAACACCGGGGAGCTGTTTTTT.